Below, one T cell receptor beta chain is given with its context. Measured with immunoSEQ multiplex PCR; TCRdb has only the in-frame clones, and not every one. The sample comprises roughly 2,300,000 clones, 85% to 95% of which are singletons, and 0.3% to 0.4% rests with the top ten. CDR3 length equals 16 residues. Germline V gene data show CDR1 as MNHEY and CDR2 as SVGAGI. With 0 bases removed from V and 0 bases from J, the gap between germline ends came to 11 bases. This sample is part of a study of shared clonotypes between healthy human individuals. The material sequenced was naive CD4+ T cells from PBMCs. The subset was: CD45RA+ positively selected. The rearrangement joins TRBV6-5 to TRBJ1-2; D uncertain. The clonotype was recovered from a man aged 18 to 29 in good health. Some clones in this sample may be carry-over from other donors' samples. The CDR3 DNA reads TGTGCCAGCAGTTACTCTTCGACCCCTGCTAACTATGGCTACACCTTC. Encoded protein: CASSYSSTPANYGYTF.